Each of the 25 T cell receptor beta chains below was sequenced from the same sample in a study of blood T cell repertoires in COVID-19. Profiled with immunoSEQ multiplex PCR; TCRdb holds only in-frame clones, not every one. The sample holds approximately 200,000 clones, about 86% seen once. What was sequenced was PBMCs or T cells enriched from blood (not recorded which). These receptors were collected from a man aged 40-49 years who had recovered from COVID-19.

This clone was detected only once. The chain couples TRBV6-5 to TRBJ2-2; D remains unclear. Per the germline V gene, CDR1 is MNHEY and CDR2 is SVGAGI. The length of the CDR3 is 12 residues. V was trimmed by 7 bases and J by 5 bases, leaving 8 bases between them. The CDR3 region has the DNA TGTGCCAGCATGAGAGGAACCGGGGAGCTGTTTTTT. This sequence encodes CASMRGTGELFF.

The chain uses TRBV4-1 and TRBJ1-5; TRBD1 agrees at 7 bases. Germline CDR1 MGHRA, CDR2 YSYEKL. The CDR3 consists of 17 residues. V gave up 0 bases and J gave up 4 bases; unmatched junction bases: 9. CDR3 in DNA: TGCGCCAGCAGCCAAGATAAAGTGGGACAGAGAAATCAGCCCCAGCATTTT. Protein: CASSQDKVGQRNQPQHF.

The CDR3 DNA reads as TGTGCCAGCAGTCCCTCACCTATACCGAGCTCCTACGAGCAGTACTTC. Translation: CASSPSPIPSSYEQYF. The chain carries TRBV27 and TRBJ2-7; D is uncertain. Germline-derived CDR1 and CDR2 are MNHEY and SMNVEV (reference sequence). With 5 bases removed from V and 0 bases from J, the gap between germline ends came to 17 bases. The CDR3 runs to 16 residues.

J is TRBJ2-7 and V is TRBV5-5, with 10 bases lining up with TRBD1. Per the germline V gene, CDR1 is SGHKS and CDR2 is YYEKEE (reference sequence). V lost 3 bases, J lost 3 bases, and 3 bases stayed unmatched. The CDR3 contains 14 residues. DNA of the CDR3: TGTGCCAGCAGCTGGACAGGGGGAAACTACGAGCAGTACTTC. Encoded protein: CASSWTGGNYEQYF.

The chain employs TRBV30 and TRBJ2-7; no firm D call. Germline values: CDR1 GTSNPN, CDR2 SVGIG (reference sequence). The CDR3 has 12 amino acids. V lost 4 bases, J lost 5 bases, and 12 bases lay in between. Here the CDR3 reads CAWKSTTDEQYF. Written as DNA, the CDR3 is TGTGCCTGGAAGAGCACCACGGACGAGCAGTACTTC.

The rearrangement uses TRBV6-5 and TRBJ1-2, with D perhaps TRBD1 (6 bases). CDR1 and CDR2 from the germline V gene are MNHEY and SVGAGI. The CDR3 contains 15 residues. V was shortened by 10 bases and J by 9 bases, with 27 bases between the two germline ends. The CDR3 sequence is CATYAGATILGSYTF. DNA of the CDR3: TGTGCCACCTACGCGGGGGCAACAATTCTGGGGAGCTACACCTTC.

The rearrangement joins TRBV6-4 to TRBJ1-2; 7 bases fit TRBD1. CDR3 length: 15 residues. Germline V lookup: CDR1 MRHNA, CDR2 SNTAGT. Unmatched junction bases numbered 4, after V lost 3 bases and J lost 0 bases. The CDR3, as DNA: TGTGCCAGCAGTGAGGCAGGGGGACCTAACTATGGCTACACCTTC. Amino acid sequence: CASSEAGGPNYGYTF.

The chain has TRBV5-4 and TRBJ1-3; 8 bases fit TRBD1. The germline CDR1 and CDR2 sequences are SGHNT and YYREEE (reference sequence). The CDR3 covers 15 residues. Unmatched junction bases numbered 6, after V lost 5 bases and J lost 2 bases. CDR3 DNA: TGTGCCAGCAGGGCTGCAGGGGGCCCTGGAAACACCATATATTTT. This encodes CASRAAGGPGNTIYF. Combining the CDR3 with reference TRBV5-4 and TRBJ1-3 gives the whole variable domain ETGVTQSPTHLIKTRGQQVTLRCSSQSGHNTVSWYQQALGQGPQFIFQYYREEENGRGNFPPRFSGLQFPNYSSELNVNALELDDSALYLCASRAAGGPGNTIYFGEGSWLTVV.

The rearrangement joins TRBV4-1 to TRBJ1-2; D might be TRBD1 (6 bases). Germline CDR1 reads MGHRA; CDR2 reads YSYEKL. The V end was cut by 4 bases, the J end by 6 bases, with 15 bases between. The CDR3 has 14 amino acids. The CDR3 DNA sequence: TGCGCCAGCAGCCTACAGGGTGGTAGGGATGGCTACACCTTC. It specifies CASSLQGGRDGYTF.

The V and J genes are TRBV5-5 and TRBJ1-4; D possibly corresponds to TRBD1 (6 bases). The ends were cut back, 4 bases at V and 7 bases at J, with 14 bases in the middle. The CDR3 has 14 amino acids. Germline CDR1 and CDR2: SGHKS and YYEKEE (reference sequence). As DNA, the CDR3 is TGTGCCAGCAGCCGAACAGGGAACTTTGAAAAACTGTTTTTT. Its translation is CASSRTGNFEKLFF.

This clone was counted once. The V and J genes are TRBV6-5 and TRBJ1-1; 7 nucleotides match TRBD1. V lost 6 bases, J lost 7 bases, and 5 bases stayed unmatched. The CDR3 is made up of 12 amino acids. CDR1 is MNHEY and CDR2 is SVGAGI in the germline V gene. The CDR3 nucleotides read TGTGCCAGCAGATTCGACAGGGATGAAGCTTTCTTT. Translating gives CASRFDRDEAFF.

In its sample, this clone was seen once. The gene calls are TRBV4-3 and TRBJ2-4; no firm D call. Germline values: CDR1 LGHNA, CDR2 YSLEER. The CDR3 runs to 14 residues. V was cut by 0 bases and J by 0 bases, with 3 bases left in between. For the CDR3, the DNA is TGCGCCAGCAGCCAAGATATAGCCAAAAACATTCAGTACTTC. Protein product: CASSQDIAKNIQYF.

The V gene is TRBV5-4, the J gene TRBJ1-2; 9 bases match TRBD1. V was pared by 4 bases and J by 0 bases, with 7 bases of the junction left unmatched. This CDR3 contains 16 residues. Germline V lookup: CDR1 SGHNT, CDR2 YYREEE (reference sequence). The CDR3 sequence is CASSEIDRGANYGYTF. CDR3 in DNA: TGTGCCAGCAGCGAAATCGACAGGGGGGCTAACTATGGCTACACCTTC.

The chain couples TRBV28 to TRBJ1-3; the match to TRBD1 covers 9 bases. The CDR3 runs 15 residues. From germline, CDR1 is MDHEN and CDR2 SYDVKM. Losses at the gene ends were 6 bases for V and 6 bases for J; bases not matched to a gene: 9. In nucleotides, the CDR3 is TGTGCCAGCAGAATACCGGGACAGGGTAAAAACACCATATATTTT. Its translation is CASRIPGQGKNTIYF.

V usage is TRBV28 and J usage is TRBJ1-2; 9 positions agree with TRBD1. The CDR3 has 15 residues. Germline trimming cut 4 bases from V and 4 bases from J; bases unmatched to any gene: 7. CDR1 MDHEN and CDR2 SYDVKM come from the germline V gene. The CDR3 DNA sequence: TGTGCCAGCAGTTCTTACGACAGGGGGTCCTATGGCTACACCTTC. Encoded protein: CASSSYDRGSYGYTF.

V and J are TRBV3-1 (or the pseudogene TRBV3-2) and TRBJ1-1; D ambiguous. In germline, CDR1 is LGHDT, CDR2 YNNKEL (reference sequence). CDR3 length: 16 residues. Trimming pared 0 bases from V and 3 bases from J, leaving 14 bases between. In DNA form, the CDR3 reads TGTGCCAGCAGCCAAGACTCCGCAGGTAGTTACACTGAAGCTTTCTTT. Protein sequence: CASSQDSAGSYTEAFF.

The chain couples TRBV27 to TRBJ2-1; maybe TRBD1 (6 bases). CDR3 length equals 13 residues. Trimming took 6 bases from V and 4 from J, leaving 10 bases between them. The V gene's germline CDR1 is MNHEY and CDR2 SMNVEV (reference sequence). Here the CDR3 reads CASSHDRYNEQFF. CDR3 in DNA: TGTGCCAGCAGCCACGACAGGTACAATGAGCAGTTCTTC.

This clone was seen only a few times. The J gene is TRBJ2-1, the V gene TRBV10-3; 10 bases are a match to TRBD2. Germline V CDR1 and CDR2: ENHRY, SYGVKD. V was pared by 0 bases and J by 4 bases, with 3 bases of the junction left unmatched. The CDR3 sequence is 16 residues long. The CDR3 bases are TGTGCCATCAGTGAGTCACTAGCGGGGTGGTACAATGAGCAGTTCTTC. Residues: CAISESLAGWYNEQFF.

The sample holds a few counts of this clone. The chain joins TRBV19 to TRBJ1-5, with D uncertain. CDR1 and CDR2 from the germline V gene are LNHDA and SQIVND (reference sequence). This CDR3 has 15 residues. Between the trimmed V and J ends, which lost 6 bases and 1 base, there was a span of 13 bases. In nucleotides, the CDR3 is TGTGCCAGTAGAAACGGGGAGTCAAGCAATCAGCCCCAGCATTTT. This sequence encodes CASRNGESSNQPQHF.

The V and J genes are TRBV12-3 or TRBV12-4 and TRBJ2-7, with TRBD2 as a possible D gene (5 bases). With 2 bases removed from V and 8 bases from J, the gap between germline ends came to 10 bases. The CDR3 sequence is 12 residues long. The CDR3 bases are TGTGCCAGCAGTTTATCGGGGTACCAGCAGTACTTC. It encodes CASSLSGYQQYF.

V usage is TRBV4-1 and J usage is TRBJ2-2; 9 nucleotides match TRBD1. V was pared by 0 bases and J by 6 bases, with 11 bases of the junction left unmatched. Germline V gene sequence: CDR1 MGHRA, CDR2 YSYEKL. The CDR3 sequence is 18 residues long. In nucleotides, the CDR3 is TGCGCCAGCAGCCAAGATAGGATACGGGGACAGGGCTCCGGGGAGCTGTTTTTT. Its translation is CASSQDRIRGQGSGELFF.

This rearrangement joins TRBV2 to TRBJ2-1, with 7 positions matching TRBD1. Unmatched junction bases numbered 1, after V lost 7 bases and J lost 4 bases. Germline CDR1 is SNHLY and CDR2 is FYNNEI. The CDR3 spans 12 residues. The CDR3 spells CASKGAYNEQFF. The CDR3 DNA follows: TGTGCCAGCAAGGGGGCGTACAATGAGCAGTTCTTC. Full variable domain (rest looked up from reference TRBV2 and TRBJ2-1): EPEVTQTPSHQVTQMGQEVILRCVPISNHLYFYWYRQILGQKVEFLVSFYNNEISEKSEIFDDQFSVERPDGSNFTLKIRSTKLEDSAMYFCASKGAYNEQFFGPGTRLTVL.

This chain links TRBV5-5 with TRBJ2-3, with TRBD1 identical over 7 bases. Per the germline V gene, CDR1 is SGHKS and CDR2 is YYEKEE (reference sequence). V shed 1 base and J 2 bases; nucleotides not matched to a gene: 4. The CDR3 has 15 residues. For the CDR3, the DNA is TGTGCCAGCAGCTTGACAGGGGTGTCCACAGATACGCAGTATTTT. Protein: CASSLTGVSTDTQYF.

The rearrangement links TRBV11-2 to TRBJ2-7; tentative D call: TRBD1 (6 bases). This CDR3 is 17 amino acids long. V lost 1 base and J 4 bases, leaving 20 bases between the germline ends. CDR1 and CDR2 (germline): SGHAT, FQNNGV. In nucleotides, the CDR3 is TGTGCCAGCAGCTTAGTTCAGGGGACGCCGTTCTTTTACGAGCAGTACTTC. Translated, it gives CASSLVQGTPFFYEQYF.

The rearrangement joins TRBV9 to TRBJ2-7; TRBD1 agrees at 7 bases. V shed 3 bases, J shed 0 bases, and the junction held 6 bases outside the gene matches. CDR3 size: 15 residues. In germline, CDR1 is SGDLS, CDR2 YYNGEE. The CDR3 loop is CASSAGQTSSYEQYF. In DNA, the CDR3 is TGTGCCAGCAGCGCGGGACAGACCAGCTCCTACGAGCAGTACTTC. Full variable domain (rest looked up from reference TRBV9 and TRBJ2-7): DSGVTQTPKHLITATGQRVTLRCSPRSGDLSVYWYQQSLDQGLQFLIQYYNGEERAKGNILERFSAQQFPDLHSELNLSSLELGDSALYFCASSAGQTSSYEQYFGPGTRLTVT.